This T cell receptor beta chain was identified during a study of siplizumab effects on memory and regulatory T cells. Study-level points and caveats: On average, about 69% of mappable alloreactive CD4+ clones were Treg-derived under siplizumab, against about 27% in controls. Roughly 75-97% of proliferating CD4+ or CD8+ clones lacked a naive or memory phenotype that could be assigned.

Roughly 100,000 TCR templates were assayed per sample. TCRdb's table, derived via immunoSEQ multiplex PCR, lists solely in-frame clones and lacks some. Of about 63,000 clones in the sample, around four fifths are singletons; the top ten hold approximately 3.8%. This clone was seen just once. What it recognizes is unknown. The CDR3 loop spans 14 amino acids. CDR1 and CDR2 from the germline V gene are KGHSH and LQKENI. V was clipped by 1 base and J by 7 bases, with 13 bases between them. Specimen: memory CD4+ T cells sorted from blood. The origin of this receptor is a human donor in good health. The rearrangement links TRBV18 to TRBJ2-5; D tentatively reads TRBD1 or TRBD2 (5 bases each). Here the CDR3 DNA reads TGTGCCAGCTCACCACAGTGGGGGTCAAGGACCCAGTACTTC. The encoded protein is CASSPQWGSRTQYF.